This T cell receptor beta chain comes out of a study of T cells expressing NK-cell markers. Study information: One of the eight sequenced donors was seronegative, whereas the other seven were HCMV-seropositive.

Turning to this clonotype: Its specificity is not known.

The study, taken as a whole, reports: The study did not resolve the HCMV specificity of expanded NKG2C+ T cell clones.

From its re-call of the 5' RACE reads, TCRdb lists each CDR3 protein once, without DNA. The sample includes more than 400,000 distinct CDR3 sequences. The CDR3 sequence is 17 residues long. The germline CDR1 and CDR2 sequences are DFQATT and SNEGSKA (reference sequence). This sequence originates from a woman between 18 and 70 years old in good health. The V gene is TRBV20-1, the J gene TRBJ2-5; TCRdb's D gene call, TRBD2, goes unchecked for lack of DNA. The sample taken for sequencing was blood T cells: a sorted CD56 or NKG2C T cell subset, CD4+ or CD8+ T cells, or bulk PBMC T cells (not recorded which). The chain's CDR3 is CSASGPTSGGYQETQYF.